Listed here are 30 T cell receptor beta chains from one sample, sequenced in a study of siplizumab effects on memory and regulatory T cells. Clones were sequenced by immunoSEQ multiplex PCR, and TCRdb holds only the in-frame ones, with some missing. This sample yields about 52,000 clones, of which 95% to 97% are seen a single time; 0.55% to 0.65% belongs to the top ten. The source material was naive CD4+ T cells sorted from blood. Receptor source: a human donor in good health.

This rearrangement joins TRBV5-1 to TRBJ2-3; a weak D match, TRBD2 (6 bases). The CDR3 is 16 amino acids. Germline CDR1 reads SGHRS; CDR2 reads YFSETQ. V lost 4 bases to trimming and J lost 0 bases, with 15 bases between them. CDR3 amino acids: CASSGGGGASTDTQYF. CDR3 DNA: TGCGCCAGCAGCGGGGGTGGCGGGGCTAGCACAGATACGCAGTATTTT. Drawing the rest from reference TRBV5-1 and TRBJ2-3, the complete variable domain is KAGVTQTPRYLIKTRGQQVTLSCSPISGHRSVSWYQQTPGQGLQFLFEYFSETQRNKGNFPGRFSGRQFSNSRSEMNVSTLELGDSALYLCASSGGGGASTDTQYFGPGTRLTVL.

The CDR3 bases are TGTGCCAGCAGCCCCCGACTAGCGGGAGGACACGAGCAGTACTTC. It is translated as CASSPRLAGGHEQYF. The V and J genes are TRBV21-1 and TRBJ2-7; TRBD2, the D gene given by the table, was not confirmed from the DNA. TRBV21-1 is a pseudogene segment. The CDR3 extends over 15 amino acids.

J is TRBJ1-4 and V is TRBV19; tentatively, D is TRBD1 (6 bases). Between the trimmed V and J ends, which lost 9 bases and 8 bases, there was a span of 22 bases. The germline gives CDR1 LNHDA, CDR2 SQIVND (reference sequence). This CDR3 region has 15 residues. This CDR3 reads CASDIGGGQGEKLFF. In nucleotides, the CDR3 is TGTGCCAGCGATATTGGGGGGGGCCAAGGAGAAAAACTGTTTTTT.

This clone has just one count. The chain recombines TRBV7-9 with TRBJ2-1; weak D call: TRBD1 (6 bases). The germline CDR1 and CDR2 sequences are SEHNR and FQNEAQ (reference sequence). The CDR3 runs 15 residues. V was pared by 2 bases and J by 7 bases, with 15 bases between. Written as DNA, the CDR3 is TGTGCCAGCAGCTTAAGTGGTCAGGGGTGGAATGAGCAGTTCTTC. This codes for CASSLSGQGWNEQFF.

The CDR3, as DNA: TGTGCCAGCAGTCTCCCAGCGGAAGAAAAACTGTTTTTT. Translated, it gives CASSLPAEEKLFF. The chain employs TRBV28 and TRBJ1-4; no firm D call. Deletions cut 5 bases from V and 8 bases from J, with 12 bases between. Germline V gene sequence: CDR1 MDHEN, CDR2 SYDVKM. This CDR3 comprises 13 residues.

V is TRBV30 and J is TRBJ2-7; TRBD1 might be the D (6 bases). Germline V gives CDR1 GTSNPN, CDR2 SVGIG (reference sequence). This CDR3 comprises 11 residues. Trimming stripped 5 bases from V and 2 bases from J, with 7 bases between. CDR3 sequence reads: CAWGQTYEQYF. The CDR3 nucleotides are TGTGCCTGGGGACAGACCTACGAGCAGTACTTC.

The chain joins TRBV19 to TRBJ1-1; 7 bases are shared with TRBD1. The V gene end was trimmed by 10 bases and the J gene end by 2 bases; junction bases not matched to a gene: 7. The CDR3 runs 13 residues. Looked up from germline, CDR1 is LNHDA and CDR2 is SQIVND (reference sequence). The CDR3 DNA follows: TGTGCCACCAACAGGGGACTAAACACTGAAGCTTTCTTT. It specifies CATNRGLNTEAFF.

This chain uses TRBV30 with TRBJ1-1; 7 bases are shared with TRBD1. Germline CDR1 GTSNPN, CDR2 SVGIG (reference sequence). V was clipped by 0 bases and J by 0 bases; unmatched bases: 4. CDR3 length equals 15 residues. This CDR3 reads CAWSVRGQMNTEAFF. The CDR3 DNA sequence: TGTGCCTGGAGTGTACGGGGACAGATGAACACTGAAGCTTTCTTT.

V is TRBV19 and J is TRBJ1-5; tentative D call: TRBD1 (5 bases). Trimming took off 3 bases at V and 6 bases at J, with 12 bases between the two ends. Germline loops: CDR1 LNHDA, CDR2 SQIVND (reference sequence). This CDR3 comprises 14 residues. The CDR3 loop is CASSMGQGAQPQHF. Written as DNA, the CDR3 is TGTGCCAGTAGTATGGGGCAGGGCGCTCAGCCCCAGCATTTT.

CDR3 sequence reads: CASSRTGGVYEQYF. The CDR3 region has the DNA TGTGCCAGCAGTAGGACAGGGGGAGTCTACGAGCAGTACTTC. V usage is TRBV28 and J usage is TRBJ2-7; 10 bases match TRBD1. Trimming cost V 5 bases and J 3 bases; bases outside gene matches: 4. This CDR3 is 14 amino acids long. Germline CDR1 is MDHEN and CDR2 is SYDVKM. The full variable domain, with the rest looked up from reference TRBV28 and TRBJ2-7, is DVKVTQSSRYLVKRTGEKVFLECVQDMDHENMFWYRQDPGLGLRLIYFSYDVKMKEKGDIPEGYSVSREKKERFSLILESASTNQTSMYLCASSRTGGVYEQYFGPGTRLTVT.

This chain joins TRBV30 and TRBJ1-2, with a tentative D call TRBD1 (5 bases). The V end lost 3 bases, the J end lost 7 bases, and 15 bases lay between the germline ends. CDR3 size: 13 residues. The V gene's germline CDR1 is GTSNPN and CDR2 SVGIG (reference sequence). CDR3: CAWSVGTAGGYTF. For the CDR3, the DNA is TGTGCCTGGAGCGTTGGGACCGCGGGTGGCTACACCTTC.

This sequence joins TRBV20-1 and TRBJ2-3; 10 positions agree with TRBD2. Germline CDR1 DFQATT, CDR2 SNEGSKA (reference sequence). The V and J ends lost 6 bases and 12 bases, in that order; junction bases with no gene match: 3. CDR3 length: 10 residues. The CDR3 reads CSASSGGQYF. CDR3 DNA: TGCAGTGCCTCTAGCGGGGGACAGTATTTT.

The chain carries TRBV11-3 and TRBJ2-7; 8 nucleotides match TRBD2. The CDR3 covers 19 residues. With V trimmed by 1 base and J by 0 bases, 14 bases remained unmatched. In germline, CDR1 is SGHNT, CDR2 YENEEA. The CDR3 sequence is CASSLGAPGTSGASYEQYF. In nucleotides, the CDR3 is TGTGCCAGCAGCTTAGGGGCTCCTGGAACTAGCGGTGCCTCCTACGAGCAGTACTTC.

V gene TRBV7-3 combines with J gene TRBJ2-3; 8 positions agree with TRBD2. The CDR3 has 16 amino acids. V trimming: 1 base; J trimming: 4 bases; junction bases outside the gene matches: 7. Germline lookup yields CDR1 SGHTA and CDR2 FQGTGA. The CDR3 nucleotides are TGTGCCAGCAGCTTAAACCCAGCGGGAGTGGCAGATACGCAGTATTTT. Translating gives CASSLNPAGVADTQYF. Filled out from reference TRBV7-3 and TRBJ2-3, the complete variable domain reads GAGVSQTPSNKVTEKGKYVELRCDPISGHTALYWYRQSLGQGPEFLIYFQGTGAADDSGLPNDRFFAVRPEGSVSTLKIQRTERGDSAVYLCASSLNPAGVADTQYFGPGTRLTVL.

The gene calls are TRBV19 and TRBJ2-3; 7 bases match TRBD1. The CDR3 has 15 amino acids. Germline V lookup: CDR1 LNHDA, CDR2 SQIVND (reference sequence). The V and J ends lost 5 bases and 4 bases, in that order; junction bases with no gene match: 9. The CDR3 here is CASSPKGQRPDTQYF. For the CDR3, the DNA is TGTGCCAGTAGTCCTAAGGGACAGAGGCCAGATACGCAGTATTTT.

The J gene is TRBJ1-1, the V gene TRBV2; 9 nucleotides agree with TRBD1. This CDR3 region has 14 residues. V lost 4 bases to trimming and J lost 3 bases; unmatched junction nucleotides: 3. CDR1 and CDR2 from the germline V gene are SNHLY and FYNNEI. This chain's CDR3 is CASSGDREYTEAFF. The CDR3 nucleotides are TGTGCCAGCAGTGGGGACAGGGAGTACACTGAAGCTTTCTTT.

The genes are TRBV28 and TRBJ1-4, with D possibly being TRBD1 (5 bases). The V gene lost 2 bases and the J gene lost 8 bases, with 12 bases spanning the gap. This CDR3 is built from 14 residues. Germline CDR1 is MDHEN and CDR2 is SYDVKM. DNA for the CDR3: TGTGCCAGCAGTTTACGAGGGGACTGGGAAAAACTGTTTTTT. Protein: CASSLRGDWEKLFF.

The chain joins TRBV29-1 to TRBJ2-7, with TRBD2 matching over 7 bases. In germline, CDR1 is SQVTM, CDR2 ANQGSEA. CDR3 length equals 11 residues. V trimming: 6 bases; J trimming: 3 bases; junction bases outside the gene matches: 2. The CDR3 loop reads CSVSSGYEQYF. The CDR3 coding sequence is TGCAGCGTGTCTAGCGGCTACGAGCAGTACTTC.

V usage is TRBV6-1 and J usage is TRBJ1-2, with TRBD1 identical over 8 bases. Germline CDR1 reads MNHNS; CDR2 reads SASEGT. The ends lost 6 bases at V and 6 bases at J; junction bases unmatched: 12. There are 15 residues in the CDR3. The CDR3 nucleotides are TGTGCCAGCAGGTATGGACAGGGCCTTATTAATGGCTACACCTTC. It yields the protein CASRYGQGLINGYTF.

The CDR3: CASSVDRAYEQYF. Written as DNA, the CDR3 is TGTGCCAGCAGTGTGGACAGGGCCTACGAGCAGTACTTC. The gene calls are TRBV27 and TRBJ2-7, with TRBD1 identical over 8 bases. This CDR3 is built from 13 residues. The V segment lost 5 bases and the J segment 2 bases; nucleotides outside the gene matches: 2. Germline V CDR1 and CDR2: MNHEY, SMNVEV (reference sequence).

V usage is TRBV5-1 and J usage is TRBJ1-1; D may be TRBD1 (6 bases). From germline, CDR1 is SGHRS and CDR2 YFSETQ. The V and J ends lost 2 bases and 1 base respectively, with 9 bases between them. CDR3 length: 14 residues. CDR3 nucleotide sequence: TGCGCCAGCAGCTTAGTGACAGGGAACACTGAAGCTTTCTTT. Translation: CASSLVTGNTEAFF.

The rearrangement uses TRBV28 and TRBJ2-4; 7 nucleotides agree with TRBD2. The CDR3 is 15 amino acids. CDR1 is MDHEN and CDR2 is SYDVKM in the germline V gene. V dropped 7 bases and J dropped 8; count of bases not matched to a gene: 14. The CDR3 spells CASTSPHQAGDIQYF. CDR3 bases: TGTGCCAGCACCTCACCACACCAGGCGGGGGACATTCAGTACTTC.

V and J are TRBV4-1 and TRBJ2-5; D is ambiguous. V dropped 4 bases and J dropped 0 bases, with 12 bases sitting between them. Germline CDR1 and CDR2: MGHRA and YSYEKL. There are 15 residues in the CDR3. CDR3 nucleotide sequence: TGCGCCAGCAGCCGCTCCCCGAAGGACCAAGAGACCCAGTACTTC. Translating it yields CASSRSPKDQETQYF.

This sequence joins TRBV10-3 and TRBJ2-2, with D possibly matching TRBD1 (6 bases). The CDR3 sequence is 15 residues long. The germline V gene has CDR1 ENHRY and CDR2 SYGVKD. Trimming removed 0 bases at V and 4 bases at J, with 9 bases between. The CDR3 is CAISESQGSTGELFF. The CDR3 bases are TGTGCCATCAGTGAGTCTCAGGGGAGCACCGGGGAGCTGTTTTTT.

The chain has TRBV15 and TRBJ2-3; 7 nucleotides align to TRBD1. Germline V gene sequence: CDR1 LNHNV, CDR2 YYDKDF (reference sequence). Unmatched junction bases numbered 12, after V lost 3 bases and J lost 3 bases. The CDR3 runs 17 residues. The CDR3 bases are TGTGCCACCAGCAGGCTGCCTATTGGCAGGGGGACAGATACGCAGTATTTT. Translating gives CATSRLPIGRGTDTQYF.

The chain uses TRBV5-1 and TRBJ2-7; 8 bases fit TRBD2. CDR1 SGHRS and CDR2 YFSETQ come from the germline V gene. V gave up 4 bases and J gave up 0 bases; unmatched junction bases: 3. There are 14 residues in the CDR3. CDR3 in DNA: TGCGCCAGCAGCGCTAGCGGGTTCTCCTACGAGCAGTACTTC. This sequence encodes CASSASGFSYEQYF.

J is TRBJ1-5 and V is TRBV6-1, with D possibly being TRBD1 (5 bases). Looked up from germline, CDR1 is MNHNS and CDR2 is SASEGT. The CDR3 extends over 17 amino acids. With 0 bases removed from V and 6 bases from J, the gap between germline ends came to 18 bases. CDR3: CASSEASLGGGGQPQHF. The CDR3 DNA follows: TGTGCCAGCAGTGAAGCCTCCCTTGGGGGGGGAGGTCAGCCCCAGCATTTT.

The chain combines TRBV5-4 with TRBJ1-1; maybe TRBD1 (6 bases). Germline values: CDR1 SGHNT, CDR2 YYREEE (reference sequence). V shed 0 bases and J shed 2 bases, with 11 bases lying between them. There are 15 residues in the CDR3. The CDR3 reads CASSLGGARNTEAFF. The CDR3 DNA sequence: TGTGCCAGCAGCTTGGGGGGGGCAAGAAACACTGAAGCTTTCTTT.

The V call is TRBV6-5, the J call TRBJ1-2; 9 bases are a match to TRBD1. This CDR3 spans 16 amino acids. The junction had 6 bases not matched to a gene; V was cut back by 4 bases and J by 0 bases. Germline CDR1 MNHEY, CDR2 SVGAGI. The CDR3 DNA is TGTGCCAGCAGTTGGGACAGGGCGCGGACTAACTATGGCTACACCTTC. Its translation is CASSWDRARTNYGYTF.

J is TRBJ2-7 and V is TRBV6-1, with D perhaps TRBD2 (5 bases). Per germline, CDR1 MNHNS and CDR2 SASEGT. The CDR3 length is 13 residues. The V end lost 1 base, the J end lost 5 bases, and 9 bases lay between the germline ends. The CDR3 coding sequence is TGTGCCAGCAGTGAAGGTTTCGGGGACGAGCAGTACTTC. Translating gives CASSEGFGDEQYF.